The 16 T cell receptor beta chains below were found in one sample sequenced in a study of control samples from healthy donors and cancer patients. Data came from immunoSEQ multiplex PCR; TCRdb stores just in-frame clones and leaves some out. Of 40,000 to 60,000 clones in the sample, around 86% were seen once. Material for sequencing was PBMCs. The receptor set was obtained from a woman between 50 and 59 years old with lung cancer.

The genes are TRBV14 and TRBJ1-4; D might be TRBD1 (5 bases). The germline CDR1 and CDR2 sequences are SGHDN and FVKESK. CDR3 length: 15 amino acids. Trimming stripped 4 bases from V and 10 bases from J, with 19 bases between. CDR3 bases: TGTGCCAGCAGCCTCGAAGTGGGGCCCCTAAGAAAACTGTTTTTT. Its protein is CASSLEVGPLRKLFF. Drawing the rest from reference TRBV14 and TRBJ1-4, the complete variable domain is EAGVTQFPSHSVIEKGQTVTLRCDPISGHDNLYWYRRVMGKEIKFLLHFVKESKQDESGMPNNRFLAERTGGTYSTLKVQPAELEDSGVYFCASSLEVGPLRKLFFGSGTQLSVL.

This sequence joins TRBV7-9 and TRBJ2-3; 7 nucleotides line up with TRBD2. CDR3 length: 15 residues. Germline CDR1 and CDR2: SEHNR and FQNEAQ (reference sequence). The ends lost 1 base at V and 1 base at J; junction bases unmatched: 2. CDR3 in amino acids: CASSLGAGGTDTQYF. The CDR3, as DNA: TGTGCCAGCAGCTTAGGGGCGGGGGGCACAGATACGCAGTATTTT. The whole variable domain, filled in from reference TRBV7-9 and TRBJ2-3, reads DTGVSQNPRHKITKRGQNVTFRCDPISEHNRLYWYRQTLGQGPEFLTYFQNEAQLEKSRLLSDRFSAERPKGSFSTLEIQRTEQGDSAMYLCASSLGAGGTDTQYFGPGTRLTVL.

This clone was picked up a small number of times. The chain couples TRBV2 to TRBJ2-3, with 7 bases lining up with TRBD1. The CDR3 loop spans 16 amino acids. Germline CDR1 is SNHLY and CDR2 is FYNNEI. V was clipped by 4 bases and J by 0 bases; unmatched bases: 7. In DNA form, the CDR3 reads TGTGCCAGCAGTGCCGACAGGGTTTCTAGCACAGATACGCAGTATTTT. Protein sequence: CASSADRVSSTDTQYF.

The genes are TRBV14 and TRBJ2-2; D possibly corresponds to TRBD1 (6 bases). Germline CDR1 is SGHDN and CDR2 is FVKESK. The CDR3 loop spans 14 amino acids. V lost 4 bases, J lost 1 base, and 7 bases lay in between. The DNA for the CDR3 is TGTGCCAGCAGCCCGGACAGGAACACCGGGGAGCTGTTTTTT. It yields the protein CASSPDRNTGELFF.

This rearrangement joins TRBV30 to TRBJ2-7, with 7 bases matching TRBD1. The CDR3 has 15 amino acids. Germline CDR1 reads GTSNPN; CDR2 reads SVGIG (reference sequence). After removal of 0 bases from V and 5 bases from J, the junction contained 10 bases not matched to a gene. CDR3 sequence: CAWSVLGQARDEQYF. CDR3 bases: TGTGCCTGGAGTGTACTAGGACAGGCGAGGGACGAGCAGTACTTC. The complete variable domain, with remaining parts taken from reference TRBV30 and TRBJ2-7, reads SQTIHQWPATLVQPVGSPLSLECTVEGTSNPNLYWYRQAAGRGLQLLFYSVGIGQISSEVPQNLSASRPQDRQFILSSKKLLLSDSGFYLCAWSVLGQARDEQYFGPGTRLTVT.

This clone appeared a few times. The CDR3 bases are TGTGCCAGCAACGCCATAAGACAGGGTGAAGCTTTCTTT. Its protein is CASNAIRQGEAFF. This rearrangement joins TRBV27 to TRBJ1-1; 7 bases match TRBD1. With V trimmed by 7 bases and J by 7 bases, 9 bases remained unmatched. Germline assignment: CDR1 MNHEY and CDR2 SMNVEV (reference sequence). The CDR3 contains 13 residues.

V usage is TRBV20-1 and J usage is TRBJ1-1; D uncertain. Per the germline V gene, CDR1 is DFQATT and CDR2 is SNEGSKA (reference sequence). Trimming removed 3 bases at V and 0 bases at J, with 8 bases between. The CDR3 contains 13 residues. The CDR3 DNA is TGCAGTGCTAGTGATCCATTGAACACTGAAGCTTTCTTT. Translating it yields CSASDPLNTEAFF.

J is TRBJ2-3 and V is TRBV9; D unresolved. The CDR3 extends over 11 amino acids. Trimming removed 7 bases from V and 3 bases from J, with 6 bases in between. Germline V gives CDR1 SGDLS, CDR2 YYNGEE. CDR3 region: CASGKTDTQYF. The CDR3 region has the DNA TGTGCCAGCGGCAAGACAGATACGCAGTATTTT.

CDR3 bases: TGTGCCAGCAGCCATCGACAGGGCCTGCTGCATTCACCCCTCCACTTT. Its protein is CASSHRQGLLHSPLHF. This chain uses TRBV3-1 (or the pseudogene TRBV3-2) with TRBJ1-6, with 7 bases identical to TRBD1. The CDR3 length is 16 residues. Trimming cost V 3 bases and J 8 bases; bases outside gene matches: 10. Germline values: CDR1 LGHDT, CDR2 YNNKEL (reference sequence).

V and J are TRBV19 and TRBJ1-6, with D possibly matching TRBD1 (6 bases). The germline CDR1 and CDR2 sequences are LNHDA and SQIVND (reference sequence). This CDR3 is 14 amino acids long. Trimming pared 6 bases from V and 10 bases from J, leaving 16 bases between. The CDR3 nucleotides read TGTGCCAGTAGGGAGGGGACATCCAACTCACCCCTCCACTTT. Its protein product is CASREGTSNSPLHF.

The V and J genes are TRBV12-3 or TRBV12-4 and TRBJ1-1; TRBD1 matches 8 bases. The CDR3 extends over 13 amino acids. V lost 5 bases, J lost 5 bases, and 4 bases stayed unmatched. CDR3: CASSLDRGTEAFF. The CDR3 nucleotides are TGTGCCAGCAGTCTCGACAGGGGAACTGAAGCTTTCTTT.

The V gene is TRBV14, the J gene TRBJ1-3; TRBD1 is a possible D gene (6 bases). The V gene lost 4 bases and the J gene lost 4 bases, with 17 bases spanning the gap. Germline V lookup: CDR1 SGHDN, CDR2 FVKESK. The CDR3 covers 16 residues. CDR3 loop: CASSPSPGASGNTIYF. The CDR3 region has the DNA TGTGCCAGCAGCCCCTCCCCAGGGGCGTCGGGAAACACCATATATTTT.

This chain links TRBV7-9 with TRBJ2-5; TRBD1 matches 9 bases. CDR1 and CDR2 (germline): SEHNR, FQNEAQ (reference sequence). The CDR3 extends over 13 amino acids. J lost 3 bases, V lost 6 bases, and 2 bases had no gene match. CDR3 nucleotide sequence: TGTGCCAGCAGGGACAGGGGCAAAGAGACCCAGTACTTC. Amino acids: CASRDRGKETQYF.

The CDR3 spells CASMRTGQDTQYF. CDR3 nucleotides: TGTGCCAGTATGCGGACAGGGCAAGATACGCAGTATTTT. The V call is TRBV19, the J call TRBJ2-3; 8 bases align to TRBD1. CDR1 is LNHDA, CDR2 SQIVND, per germline (reference sequence). V was clipped by 7 bases and J by 5 bases; unmatched bases: 5. The CDR3 runs 13 residues.

The rearrangement uses TRBV3-1 (or the pseudogene TRBV3-2) and TRBJ1-1; 7 nucleotides align to TRBD1. The V gene's germline CDR1 is LGHDT and CDR2 YNNKEL (reference sequence). The CDR3 extends over 13 amino acids. With V trimmed by 4 bases and J by 7 bases, 6 bases remained unmatched. Here the CDR3 DNA reads TGTGCCAGCAGCCGGGACAGAGTCCTTGAAGCTTTCTTT. Its translation is CASSRDRVLEAFF.

This clone was seen more than once but under ten times. The V call is TRBV7-9, the J call TRBJ2-7, with 9 bases matching TRBD1. Germline V CDR1 and CDR2: SEHNR, FQNEAQ (reference sequence). The CDR3 has 15 residues. Germline trimming cut 5 bases from V and 4 bases from J; bases unmatched to any gene: 9. CDR3 coding DNA: TGTGCCAGCAGCCCCCCTGGGACAGGGCCTTACGAGCAGTACTTC. Its translation is CASSPPGTGPYEQYF.